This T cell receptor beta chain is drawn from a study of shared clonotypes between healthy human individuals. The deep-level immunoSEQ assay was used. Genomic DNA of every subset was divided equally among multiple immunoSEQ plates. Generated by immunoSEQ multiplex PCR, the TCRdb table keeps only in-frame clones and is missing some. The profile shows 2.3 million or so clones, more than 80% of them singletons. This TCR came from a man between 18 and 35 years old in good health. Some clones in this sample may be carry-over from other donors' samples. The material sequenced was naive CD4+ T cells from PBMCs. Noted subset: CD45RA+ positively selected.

The CDR3 is CASTIAGGGAEQYF. The CDR3, as DNA: TGTGCCAGCACCATAGCGGGAGGGGGCGCCGAGCAGTACTTC. The chain is built from TRBV5-4 and TRBJ2-7; 11 positions match TRBD2. CDR1 and CDR2 (germline): SGHNT, YYREEE (reference sequence). The CDR3 runs 14 residues. With V trimmed by 6 bases and J by 6 bases, 8 bases remained unmatched.